These 17 T cell receptor beta chains came from one sample sequenced in a study of T-cell reconstitution after alpha-beta-depleted transplantation in children. This sample's TCRbeta library carried unique molecular identifier barcodes. TCRdb processed the PCR reads anew with MiXCR; each CDR3 protein has one entry. This table has approximately 230,000 distinct CDR3 sequences, about 25% appearing once. The source was PBMCs, collected before TCRalphabeta/CD19-depleted stem cell transplant. These receptors were collected from a girl aged 2 to 9 with Fanconi anemia, due to receive a stem cell transplant.

This chain links TRBV11-1 with TRBJ2-7, with D unresolved. The CDR3 has 16 amino acids. CDR1 SGHAT and CDR2 FQDESV come from the germline V gene (reference sequence). V dropped 1 base and J dropped 2 bases, with 15 bases sitting between them. In DNA form, the CDR3 reads TGTGCCAGCAGCTTAGTATCACAATCTGGGACCTACGAGCAGTACTTC. This sequence encodes CASSLVSQSGTYEQYF. Drawing the rest from reference TRBV11-1 and TRBJ2-7, the complete variable domain is EAEVAQSPRYKITEKSQAVAFWCDPISGHATLYWYRQILGQGPELLVQFQDESVVDDSQLPKDRFSAERLKGVDSTLKIQPAELGDSAMYLCASSLVSQSGTYEQYFGPGTRLTVT.

This clonotype was detected ten times or more. The J gene is TRBJ2-2, the V gene TRBV10-3; 7 bases are shared with TRBD2. Germline V CDR1 and CDR2: ENHRY, SYGVKD. Trimming took 6 bases from V and 2 from J; bases not matched to a gene: 9. There are 16 residues in the CDR3. The CDR3 loop is CAISLGPTSNTGELFF. The CDR3 nucleotides read TGTGCCATCAGCCTTGGCCCGACTAGCAACACCGGGGAGCTGTTTTTT.

This clonotype has a count of ten or more. This chain connects TRBV7-2 to TRBJ2-7, with 7 bases identical to TRBD1. The CDR3 length is 15 residues. The V gene's germline CDR1 is SGHTA and CDR2 FQGNSA. V was clipped by 0 bases and J by 0 bases; unmatched bases: 2. In DNA form, the CDR3 reads TGTGCCAGCAGCTTAGCAGGGGGCGGCTCCTACGAGCAGTACTTC. The encoded protein is CASSLAGGGSYEQYF.

This clonotype was counted many times. The genes are TRBV10-3 and TRBJ2-7; 8 nucleotides agree with TRBD2. The J segment lost 5 bases and the V segment lost 0 bases, leaving 3 bases of the junction unmatched. The V gene's germline CDR1 is ENHRY and CDR2 SYGVKD. The CDR3 totals 14 residues. The CDR3 reads CAISESSGINEQYF. In DNA form, the CDR3 reads TGTGCCATCAGTGAGTCTAGCGGGATAAACGAGCAGTACTTC.

This clonotype appeared a single time. The CDR3 DNA reads as TGCGCCAGCAGCTTGCTCCAGGGAGACACCGGGGAGCTGTTTTTT. Protein product: CASSLLQGDTGELFF. The gene calls are TRBV5-1 and TRBJ2-2, with D perhaps matching TRBD1 or TRBD2 (5 bases each). This CDR3 comprises 15 residues. V was trimmed by 1 base and J by 3 bases, leaving 10 bases between them. The germline V gene encodes CDR1 SGHRS and CDR2 YFSETQ. Combining the CDR3 with reference TRBV5-1 and TRBJ2-2 gives the whole variable domain KAGVTQTPRYLIKTRGQQVTLSCSPISGHRSVSWYQQTPGQGLQFLFEYFSETQRNKGNFPGRFSGRQFSNSRSEMNVSTLELGDSALYLCASSLLQGDTGELFFGEGSRLTVL.

CDR3 amino acids: CASSLYTANTEAFF. For the CDR3, the DNA is TGTGCCAGCAGTTTATACACGGCAAACACTGAAGCTTTCTTT. This chain uses TRBV12-3 or TRBV12-4 with TRBJ1-1; D is unclear. The CDR3 covers 14 residues. V was cut by 2 bases and J by 2 bases, with 9 bases left in between.

This clonotype has a handful of counts. The genes are TRBV5-1 and TRBJ2-7, with 9 nucleotides matching TRBD1. Germline assignment: CDR1 SGHRS and CDR2 YFSETQ. V was pared by 2 bases and J by 4 bases, with 10 bases of the junction left unmatched. The CDR3 extends over 16 amino acids. Written as DNA, the CDR3 is TGCGCCAGCAGCTTCACCGGGACAGGGATCGTATACGAGCAGTACTTC. This encodes CASSFTGTGIVYEQYF.

The gene calls are TRBV10-3 and TRBJ2-7, with 7 nucleotides matching TRBD1. With 10 bases clipped from V and 2 bases from J, the junction kept 8 bases outside the gene matches. This CDR3 spans 13 amino acids. Germline V gene data show CDR1 as ENHRY and CDR2 as SYGVKD. CDR3 nucleotides: TGTGCCACCGAGGGACAGCCGACCTACGAGCAGTACTTC. It specifies CATEGQPTYEQYF.

In its sample, this clonotype was seen a few times. The chain has TRBV18 and TRBJ2-7; possibly TRBD1 for D (6 bases). The CDR3 sequence is 14 residues long. V was shortened by 6 bases and J by 4 bases, with 16 bases between the two germline ends. The V gene's germline CDR1 is KGHSH and CDR2 LQKENI. CDR3 coding DNA: TGTGCCAGCTCTTCCGGACAGCCAGGTTACGAGCAGTACTTC. The encoded protein is CASSSGQPGYEQYF.

Concerning this clonotype itself: With a much larger clone just one base away, this may be a read error. The chain couples TRBV20-1 to TRBJ2-5, with 7 positions matching TRBD2. The CDR3 has 15 residues. CDR1 DFQATT and CDR2 SNEGSKA come from the germline V gene (reference sequence). In DNA form, the CDR3 reads TGCTGTGCTTGGGCCGTAAAGCGGGGACAAGAGACCCAGTACTTC. Encoded protein: CCAWAVKRGQETQYF.

V usage is TRBV20-1 and J usage is TRBJ2-1, with TRBD2 identical over 10 bases. The CDR3 has 15 amino acids. The V segment lost 2 bases and the J segment 2 bases; nucleotides outside the gene matches: 3. CDR1 and CDR2 (germline): DFQATT, SNEGSKA (reference sequence). The CDR3 bases are TGCAGTGCTAGAAGGCTAGCGGGAGCCTACAATGAGCAGTTCTTC. Translated: CSARRLAGAYNEQFF.

This clonotype was detected ten times or more. CDR3 protein: CSVERRLAFKGETQYF. The CDR3 DNA follows: TGCAGCGTTGAACGGCGCCTAGCGTTTAAGGGAGAGACCCAGTACTTC. This chain joins TRBV29-1 and TRBJ2-5; D may be TRBD2 (6 bases). V lost 2 bases, J lost 4 bases, and 20 bases lay in between. CDR1 and CDR2 from the germline V gene are SQVTM and ANQGSEA. The CDR3 has 16 amino acids.

This clonotype turned up a few times. This sequence joins TRBV4-2 and TRBJ2-6; 15 bases match TRBD2. Germline loops: CDR1 LGHNA, CDR2 YNFKEQ. This CDR3 is built from 18 residues. J gave up 4 bases and V 4 bases, and 5 bases lay outside the gene matches. The CDR3 coding sequence is TGTGCCAGCAGCCTGGGACTAGCGGGGGGAGAAGGGGCCAACGTCCTGACTTTC. Translation gives CASSLGLAGGEGANVLTF.

The CDR3 DNA sequence: TGTGCCAGCACTAAAGGAGTGGGTAGCGGGAGGGGACGCGGCACAGATACGCAGTATTTT. Protein: CASTKGVGSGRGRGTDTQYF. The V and J genes are TRBV6-1 and TRBJ2-3; 11 bases fit TRBD2. The CDR3 is made up of 20 amino acids. Germline lookup yields CDR1 MNHNS and CDR2 SASEGT. With V trimmed by 7 bases and J by 1 base, 19 bases remained unmatched.

This clonotype was observed a handful of times. This chain connects TRBV20-1 to TRBJ1-1; TRBD1 matches at 7 bases. Looked up from germline, CDR1 is DFQATT and CDR2 is SNEGSKA (reference sequence). The CDR3 loop spans 15 amino acids. V trimming: 5 bases; J trimming: 0 bases; junction bases outside the gene matches: 9. CDR3 sequence (DNA): TGCAGTGCTCCGAGGGGGCGGGGGGTGAACACTGAAGCTTTCTTT. Translated: CSAPRGRGVNTEAFF.

This clonotype was detected ten times or more. The rearrangement uses TRBV20-1 and TRBJ2-3; tentatively, D is TRBD2 (5 bases). Trimming removed 3 bases from V and 0 bases from J, with 13 bases in between. This CDR3 region has 15 residues. Per the germline V gene, CDR1 is DFQATT and CDR2 is SNEGSKA (reference sequence). CDR3 nucleotides: TGCAGTGCTAGTCCCCCAAGCGGTAGCACAGATACGCAGTATTTT. Residues: CSASPPSGSTDTQYF.

In this sample, this clonotype turned up a few times. V gene TRBV24-1 combines with J gene TRBJ2-1; TRBD1 is a possible D gene (6 bases). This CDR3 is built from 13 residues. CDR1 is KGHDR and CDR2 is SFDVKD in the germline V gene. V was trimmed by 9 bases and J by 9 bases, leaving 17 bases between them. In nucleotides, the CDR3 is TGTGCCACCCTTATTACTAGAGGGGGTGAGCAGTTCTTC. Translating gives CATLITRGGEQFF.